This paragraph reports one TCR beta chain. Its antigen is not yet known. Base-call qualities are not available, and no considerably larger clone is one nucleotide away. This entry comes from a study of cytomegalovirus exposure and HLA in healthy donors (dated by TCRdb to 2015 to 2018). Looking at the study overall: According to an earlier analysis of a few hundred of the donors, some 170 million T cells yielded roughly 110 million unique TCR beta sequences and 276 Gb of sequence data. An early release that covered about 640 HLA-typed donors contained approximately 300 gigabases of sequencing data and tens of millions of unique TCR sequences. Of the roughly 400 genotyped donors, roughly 80% fell in the genetic ancestry cluster associated with self-reported Caucasian donors. The aim of the study was to test whether cataloging public T cell receptors could identify signatures of past pathogen exposure. The T cell repertoires of under 700 subjects were profiled by immunosequencing and related to cytomegalovirus serostatus. Along with the approximately 700-subject first cohort, a separate validation cohort of over a hundred different subjects was used. High-throughput TCR immunosequencing, statistical association of individual TCRs with disease status, and machine learning were combined to predict cytomegalovirus infection status. To study patterns of TCR occurrence, a later analysis re-analyzed previously published TCR beta repertoires from 666 donors and added high-resolution HLA genotyping. Rather than drawing on any new phenotypic data, the later analysis identified candidate immune exposures from TCR beta sequences and the way those sequences occurred across donors. In an earlier analysis of about 590 of the donors, high-throughput TCR beta sequencing was used to judge whether each TCR beta V gene segment behaved as functional or pseudogenic. Donor age, sex, ethnicity and CMV serostatus were collected together with the repertoire data. Genome-wide SNP genotypes for about 65% of the roughly 700 donors were used in a later genetic analysis, which treated that subset as a discovery cohort. All discovery cohort repertoires had been generated on a single sequencing platform. HLA typing covered class I and class II loci at four-digit resolution. The number of typed donors differed by locus: about 629-630 for A, B, C, DRB1 and DQB1; roughly 510 for DQA1; 606 for DPA1; and roughly 470 for DPB1. Roughly five DR-DQ haplotypes were treated as single units for association and clustering because of strong linkage in the cohort. On average, roughly 200,000 unique TCR beta nucleotide sequences were sequenced per donor among more than 350 genotyped donors of the cohort, with about 19% of those sequences being non-productive.

Library method: the immunoSEQ multiplex PCR assay. A mixture of 60 forward primers for TCR Vbeta segments and 13 reverse primers for TCR Jbeta segments was used in the multiplex PCR. A multiplex PCR assay on genomic DNA amplified the CDR3 region of rearranged TCR beta genes. The amplified TCR beta libraries were sequenced on the Illumina HiSeq System as 87-base-pair reads. Turning to the authors' computational methods: A later analysis counted approximately 74 million unique TCR beta chains across the 550 to 800 repertoires, and 9 million to 14 million of these chains were shared by at least two donors. Raw reads were error-corrected and collapsed into unique sequences with a nearest-neighbor algorithm that merged closely related sequences to remove PCR and sequencing errors. CDR3 sequences were aligned to IMGT reference sequences to assign V, D and J gene segments. For a sequence to be retained, a match of at least six nucleotides to both a V gene segment and a J gene segment was required. Rearrangements were called productive when the CDR3 lacked stop codons and stayed in frame with V and J; all others were non-productive. CDR3 was defined by IMGT convention, running from the second conserved V-encoded cysteine to the conserved J-encoded phenylalanine. Sequences without an unambiguous match to a single V gene segment were excluded from the earlier analysis of about 600 of the donors. In an earlier analysis of 450 to 700 of the donors, V segments were called functional above 56.7% productive rearrangements and were called segregating when the between-donor standard deviation exceeded 5%. A statistical classification framework was built for diagnosing cytomegalovirus status from the catalog of TCR beta chain sequences. In a later analysis, V and J genes were assigned by comparing TCR nucleotide sequences against IMGT/GENE-DB human TR gene sequences. Using the TCRdist pipeline, a later analysis assigned CDR3 sequences along with most-parsimonious VDJ recombination scenarios. In a later analysis, each TCR beta chain was defined by its CDR3 amino acid sequence together with its V-gene family, and reads lacking a unique V-gene family were excluded. A later analysis removed 550 to 650 highly shared, low-generation-probability nucleotide sequences to deal with suspected cross-contamination and a sequencing artifact. In a later analysis, a clonal expansion index was calculated for each public chain from normalized within-repertoire ranks of inferred template counts. In a later analysis, generation probabilities were computed with a VDJ recombination model fitted to out-of-frame rearrangements, and the resulting probabilities were checked against IGoR. In a later analysis, TCR-TCR, TCR-HLA and TCR-CMV co-occurrence was scored with hypergeometric tests, and a repertoire-size bias correction was applied to TCR pairs. To estimate false discovery rates, a later analysis permuted the HLA or CMV assignments 20 times. In a later analysis, co-occurring TCRs were grouped using DBSCAN, and TCRdist sequence similarity was added for clustering within HLA-allele-positive subsets. For co-occurrence clustering, repertoires with fewer than 30,000 or more than 120,000 public chains were excluded, along with a handful of repertoires with anomalous nucleotide sharing. The clones in this table, taken by TCRdb from immuneACCESS, are in-frame only. Not every clone is retained; where verified, under half of the shortfall comes from an unresolved V gene, and the cause of the rest is unknown. From that table come the V and J calls and clone size; the DNA was used to work out D and trimming. This sample lists some 120,000 clones; over 60% were detected once. Over 3.5% of the sample is in the top ten clones.

Overall results and qualifications from the work: A later genetic analysis associated a missense DCLRE1C variant with V-gene and J-gene trimming of TCR beta chains, and an independent cohort replicated the association. A further reported finding was that TCR beta sequences accurately predicted the HLA-A and HLA-B alleles for most subjects in the first cohort. In the study, some 160 TCR beta chains were listed as associated with cytomegalovirus. According to a later analysis, most CMV-associated TCR beta chains appeared to be HLA-restricted, and the HLA associations seemed to be driven largely by CMV exposure. When HLA alleles, especially DR and DQ, strongly co-occurred, TCR associations were difficult to assign to individual alleles. The earlier analysis of some 560 of the donors excluded approximately 17 rarely observed V segments, including chromosome 9 orphons, because counts were too low. For the cohort, immune exposure information was limited to CMV serostatus. A few of the identified cytomegalovirus-associated TCR beta chains were confirmed in vitro to be specific for cytomegalovirus antigens. A later genetic analysis reported fewer N-insertions in productive TCRs among donors in an Asian-associated ancestry cluster than the roughly 650-donor mean. A cluster of highly shared sequence variants was judged likely to represent a technical artifact of the sequencing pipeline. Most TCR sequences were seen in very few donors, while some public TCRs were found in many individuals. Only TCR beta chains were sequenced in this cohort, and the absence of alpha or paired-chain data limited detectable features. Several of the top co-occurrence clusters appeared to be linked to parvovirus B19, influenza, CMV and Epstein-Barr virus, according to a later analysis. It was suggested by the authors that the approach could potentially be generalized to other disease states and immunological phenotypes. In an earlier analysis of 587 of the donors, most TCR beta V segments appeared in productive rearrangements about 90% or about 30% of the time, broadly matching IMGT annotations. Presence/absence analyses assumed roughly uniform sequencing depth across donors, an assumption that may not hold. Specific HLA alleles were associated with roughly 17,000 TCR beta sequences at a false discovery rate of 0.05 in a later analysis. Because HLA typing was unavailable for some donors at each locus, only the typed subset was used in association tests. Correlated functional status among segregating V segments might reflect linkage disequilibrium, but an unknown experimental factor could not be ruled out. In a later analysis, TCR association rates were found to vary across HLA loci, with the most associated TCRs seen for DRB1 alleles and the fewest for HLA-C alleles. Some IMGT-functional V segments, including TRBV6-2 and TRBV6-3, could not be distinguished by the 87-base-pair reads and were therefore excluded. The classifier was reported to diagnose cytomegalovirus status with high specificity and sensitivity in both the original cohort and the validation cohort. Compared with equally common non-associated chains, HLA-associated TCR beta chains in a later analysis were more clonally expanded and had lower generation probabilities.

The cohort comprised some 700 healthy bone marrow donors. Cohort members were all nominally healthy when sampled, although unrecorded immune exposures were likely present. The donor was CMV seropositive and was included in the group of 289 seropositive cohort members. Each donor provided a peripheral blood sample, and peripheral blood mononuclear cells were used for TCR beta sequencing. The Qiagen DNeasy Blood Extraction Kit was used to extract genomic DNA from the blood cell samples. From cysteine to phenylalanine, the CDR3 is 15 amino acids long. The only DNA kept is the CDR3, 45 bases in frame from the first base. Trimming costs V 1 base and J 2 bases, and their ends lie 10 bases apart. CDR1 SGHTS and CDR2 YDEGEE were looked up in the germline V gene.

The sample consisted of PBMCs. This TCR was sampled from a man aged 30 to 39 in good health and CMV-seropositive. Rearrangement joined TRBV5-8 to TRBJ1-5; no D gene can be assigned with confidence. The CDR3 protein sequence reads: CASSLLGDGNQPQHF. At the DNA level, the sequence is TGTGCCAGCAGCTTGTTGGGAGATGGCAATCAGCCCCAGCATTTT.